These 20 T cell receptor beta chains share one sample of origin, sequenced in a study of T cells in Graves' hyperthyroidism and ophthalmopathy. Amplified TCR beta CDR3 regions derived from RNA transcripts. A first-round RT-PCR of the TCR CDR3 used the HTBI primer set. TCRdb reprocessed the multiplex PCR reads via MiXCR and lists one record per CDR3 protein. Here the sample spans 600,000 to 700,000 distinct CDR3 sequences, about 14% being singletons. The source material was blood. Receptor source: a middle-aged woman with Graves' ophthalmopathy.

The J gene is TRBJ2-7, the V gene TRBV9, with 7 bases aligning to TRBD2. The CDR3 spans 14 residues. Germline values: CDR1 SGDLS, CDR2 YYNGEE. The V gene end was trimmed by 1 base and the J gene end by 1 base; junction bases not matched to a gene: 2. The CDR3 coding sequence is TGTGCCAGCAGCGTATCGCGGGAGTCCTACGAGCAGTACTTC. Amino acids: CASSVSRESYEQYF.

The V gene is TRBV12-3 or TRBV12-4, the J gene TRBJ2-2; D uncertain. The CDR3 has 13 residues. V was trimmed by 5 bases and J by 7 bases, leaving 11 bases between them. The chain's CDR3 is CASSPVSVGELFF. CDR3 coding DNA: TGTGCCAGCAGTCCGGTTTCAGTCGGGGAGCTGTTTTTT.

The genes are TRBV20-1 and TRBJ2-7, with TRBD1 as a possible D gene (6 bases). The length of the CDR3 is 13 residues. Germline lookup yields CDR1 DFQATT and CDR2 SNEGSKA (reference sequence). V was shortened by 0 bases and J by 2 bases, with 8 bases between the two germline ends. The CDR3 loop reads CSARDRGPYEQYF. CDR3 nucleotides: TGCAGTGCTAGAGACAGGGGTCCCTACGAGCAGTACTTC.

This clonotype was seen at least ten times. The chain recombines TRBV6-1 with TRBJ2-7, with 7 bases that match TRBD2. Germline values: CDR1 MNHNS, CDR2 SASEGT. Unmatched junction bases numbered 5, after V lost 6 bases and J lost 3 bases. The CDR3 consists of 13 residues. CDR3 in amino acids: CASRGGDGYEQYF. CDR3 nucleotide sequence: TGTGCCAGCAGGGGAGGGGACGGCTACGAGCAGTACTTC.

This clonotype was found many times. V usage is TRBV4-2 and J usage is TRBJ2-7; D is ambiguous. The germline CDR1 and CDR2 sequences are LGHNA and YNFKEQ. The CDR3 consists of 13 residues. Deletions cut 4 bases from V and 2 bases from J, with 9 bases between. CDR3 sequence: CASSPYNTYEQYF. CDR3 sequence (DNA): TGTGCCAGCAGCCCTTACAACACCTACGAGCAGTACTTC.

This clonotype was observed a handful of times. This chain joins TRBV5-1 and TRBJ2-2; no clear D gene. The CDR3 consists of 15 residues. Germline loops: CDR1 SGHRS, CDR2 YFSETQ. V lost 0 bases and J 0 bases, leaving 6 bases between the germline ends. CDR3 nucleotide sequence: TGCGCCAGCAGCTTGGCCGTTCCGAACACCGGGGAGCTGTTTTTT. This encodes CASSLAVPNTGELFF.

The V gene is TRBV20-1, the J gene TRBJ1-5; TRBD1 agrees at 9 bases. Germline CDR1 reads DFQATT; CDR2 reads SNEGSKA (reference sequence). The CDR3 has 13 amino acids. The V gene end was trimmed by 2 bases and the J gene end by 11 bases; junction bases not matched to a gene: 7. DNA of the CDR3: TGCAGTGCTAGAAGACAGGGGGAAGTGACCCAGCATTTT. It codes for CSARRQGEVTQHF.

This clonotype was detected ten times or more. The CDR3 region is CASSEALQLAGYTF. In DNA form, the CDR3 reads TGTGCCAGCAGTGAAGCGCTTCAACTAGCTGGCTACACCTTC. The chain joins TRBV2 to TRBJ1-2; D ambiguous. Germline V gene data show CDR1 as SNHLY and CDR2 as FYNNEI. With 0 bases removed from V and 7 bases from J, the gap between germline ends came to 12 bases. CDR3 size: 14 residues.

At least ten counts were recorded for this clonotype. The chain carries TRBV7-9 and TRBJ2-7; unclear D gene. Germline loops: CDR1 SEHNR, CDR2 FQNEAQ (reference sequence). This CDR3 is 13 amino acids long. The V and J ends lost 1 base and 5 bases respectively, with 9 bases between them. CDR3: CASSLGQVHEQYF. CDR3 DNA: TGTGCCAGCAGCTTAGGGCAGGTCCACGAGCAGTACTTC.

This clonotype was seen a handful of times. This chain connects TRBV10-3 to TRBJ2-7, with TRBD2 matching over 10 bases. V shed 9 bases, J shed 3 bases, and the junction held 5 bases outside the gene matches. The CDR3 totals 13 residues. Germline loops: CDR1 ENHRY, CDR2 SYGVKD. This chain's CDR3 is CAIVEREGYEQYF. The CDR3 DNA is TGTGCCATTGTTGAGCGGGAGGGCTACGAGCAGTACTTC.

The chain joins TRBV19 to TRBJ1-1; D is perhaps TRBD1 (6 bases). V dropped 7 bases and J dropped 4 bases, with 13 bases sitting between them. Germline CDR1 LNHDA, CDR2 SQIVND (reference sequence). The CDR3 sequence is 13 residues long. The CDR3 DNA reads as TGTGCCAGTATTGAGCAGGGGCGCACTGAAGCTTTCTTT. This encodes CASIEQGRTEAFF.

V is TRBV14 and J is TRBJ2-5; D uncertain. The CDR3 has 13 amino acids. Germline CDR1 reads SGHDN; CDR2 reads FVKESK. Trimming shortened V by 5 bases and J by 3 bases, and 10 bases separated the two germline ends. CDR3 sequence reads: CASSWSQEETQYF. CDR3 DNA: TGTGCCAGCAGCTGGAGCCAAGAAGAGACCCAGTACTTC.

In its sample, this clonotype was seen many times. V is TRBV29-1 and J is TRBJ2-5; 7 positions match TRBD2. Trimming cost V 7 bases and J 2 bases; bases outside gene matches: 4. CDR1 and CDR2 (germline): SQVTM, ANQGSEA. The CDR3 is 12 amino acids. As DNA, the CDR3 is TGCAGCGCCCGTAGCGGGCAAGAGACCCAGTACTTC. It is translated as CSARSGQETQYF.

This clonotype was seen at least ten times. The chain employs TRBV7-2 and TRBJ2-7, with D uncertain. The CDR3 is made up of 15 amino acids. Germline assignment: CDR1 SGHTA and CDR2 FQGNSA. Trimming left V 0 bases short and J 2 bases short, with 11 bases between. The CDR3 nucleotides are TGTGCCAGCAGCTTAGCGCTGACACAAACCTACGAGCAGTACTTC. Protein sequence: CASSLALTQTYEQYF.

This clonotype was detected ten times or more. This chain connects TRBV6-2 or TRBV6-3 to TRBJ1-1; 7 nucleotides align to TRBD1. The germline V gene has CDR1 MNHEY and CDR2 SVGEGT. V gave up 7 bases and J gave up 4 bases; unmatched junction bases: 12. The CDR3 runs 15 residues. CDR3 loop: CASNPLNDRVTEAFF. As DNA, the CDR3 is TGTGCCAGCAACCCGCTAAACGACAGGGTCACTGAAGCTTTCTTT.

This clonotype was seen ten or more times. The junction and the germline gene differ at one end; a read error may be behind it. Here the CDR3 reads CASSVIWGGLDF. The CDR3 DNA reads TGTGCCAGCAGTGTTATTTGGGGGGGCTTGGACTTC. The chain is built from TRBV6-1 and TRBJ2-7; maybe TRBD2 (7 bases). CDR3 length equals 12 residues. In germline, CDR1 is MNHNS, CDR2 SASEGT.

There are many counts of this clonotype. The gene calls are TRBV7-2 and TRBJ2-7, with 11 bases identical to TRBD1. Germline CDR1 is SGHTA and CDR2 is FQGNSA. The CDR3 length is 15 residues. V was clipped by 3 bases and J by 7 bases; unmatched bases: 8. The chain's CDR3 is CASSLDGQGAREQYF. The CDR3 coding sequence is TGTGCCAGCAGCTTGGACGGACAGGGGGCGCGGGAGCAGTACTTC.

In this sample, this clonotype turned up many times. This sequence joins TRBV20-1 and TRBJ1-2; 8 bases align to TRBD1. Germline V gene lookup returns CDR1 DFQATT and CDR2 SNEGSKA (reference sequence). With 6 bases clipped from V and 4 bases from J, the junction kept 19 bases outside the gene matches. CDR3 length: 17 residues. This CDR3 is CSATQRTGRDLTYGYTF. CDR3 DNA: TGCAGTGCCACCCAAAGGACAGGGAGGGATCTGACCTATGGCTACACCTTC.

This clonotype was picked up a small number of times. The V and J genes are TRBV7-9 and TRBJ1-2; maybe TRBD1 (6 bases). Germline V gene sequence: CDR1 SEHNR, CDR2 FQNEAQ (reference sequence). Between the trimmed V and J ends, which lost 5 bases and 9 bases, there was a span of 19 bases. CDR3 length equals 14 residues. DNA of the CDR3: TGTGCCAGCAGCCAAGTAGGGGGGGGGCGAAGCTACACCTTC. Protein product: CASSQVGGGRSYTF.

This clonotype was seen ten or more times. The chain is built from TRBV24-1 and TRBJ1-1, with D hard to call. CDR1 and CDR2 (germline): KGHDR, SFDVKD. The CDR3 length is 13 residues. Trimming shortened V by 3 bases and J by 1 base, and 5 bases separated the two germline ends. CDR3 in amino acids: CATSDRGNTEAFF. The CDR3 DNA sequence: TGTGCCACCAGTGATCGGGGGAACACTGAAGCTTTCTTT.